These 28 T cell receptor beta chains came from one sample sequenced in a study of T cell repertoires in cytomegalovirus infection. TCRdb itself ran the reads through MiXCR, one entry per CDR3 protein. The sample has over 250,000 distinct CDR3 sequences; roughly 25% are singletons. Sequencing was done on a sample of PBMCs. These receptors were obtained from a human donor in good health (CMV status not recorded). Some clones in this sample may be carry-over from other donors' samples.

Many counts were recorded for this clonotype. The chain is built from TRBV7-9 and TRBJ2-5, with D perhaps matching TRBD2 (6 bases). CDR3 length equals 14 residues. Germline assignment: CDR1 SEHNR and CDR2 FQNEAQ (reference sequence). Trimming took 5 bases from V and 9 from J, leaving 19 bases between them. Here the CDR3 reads CASSIAGGIVSQYF. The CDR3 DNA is TGTGCCAGCAGCATCGCCGGGGGTATAGTGTCCCAGTACTTC. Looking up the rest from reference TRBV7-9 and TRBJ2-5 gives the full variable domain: DTGVSQNPRHKITKRGQNVTFRCDPISEHNRLYWYRQTLGQGPEFLTYFQNEAQLEKSRLLSDRFSAERPKGSFSTLEIQRTEQGDSAMYLCASSIAGGIVSQYFGPGTRLLVL.

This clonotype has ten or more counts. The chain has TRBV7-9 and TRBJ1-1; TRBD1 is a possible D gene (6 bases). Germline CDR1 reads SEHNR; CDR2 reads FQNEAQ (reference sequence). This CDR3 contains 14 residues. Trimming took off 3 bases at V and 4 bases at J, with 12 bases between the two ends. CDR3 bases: TGTGCCAGCAGCTTTTCAGGGGATGCCACTGAAGCTTTCTTT. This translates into CASSFSGDATEAFF.

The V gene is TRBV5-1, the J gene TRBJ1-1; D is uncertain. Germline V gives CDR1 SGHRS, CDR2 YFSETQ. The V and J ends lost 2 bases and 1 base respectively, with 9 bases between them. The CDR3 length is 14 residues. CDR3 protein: CASSLPASNTEAFF. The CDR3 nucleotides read TGCGCCAGCAGCTTACCGGCTTCGAACACTGAAGCTTTCTTT.

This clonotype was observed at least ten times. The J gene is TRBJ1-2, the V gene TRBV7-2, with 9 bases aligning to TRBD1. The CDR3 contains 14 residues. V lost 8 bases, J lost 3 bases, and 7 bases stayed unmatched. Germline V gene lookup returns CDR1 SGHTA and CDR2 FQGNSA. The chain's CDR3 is CASGSTGGYYGYTF. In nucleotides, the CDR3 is TGTGCCAGCGGCTCCACAGGGGGCTACTATGGCTACACCTTC.

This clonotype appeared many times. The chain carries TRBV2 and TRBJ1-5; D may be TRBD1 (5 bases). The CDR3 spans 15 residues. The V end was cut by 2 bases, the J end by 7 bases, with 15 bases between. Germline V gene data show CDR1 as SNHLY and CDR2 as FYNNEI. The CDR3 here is CASSEQGVGGQPQHF. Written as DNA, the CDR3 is TGTGCCAGCAGTGAACAAGGGGTCGGTGGGCAGCCCCAGCATTTT.

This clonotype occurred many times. The chain's CDR3 is CASSLAGYSNQPQHF. For the CDR3, the DNA is TGTGCCAGCAGCTTAGCAGGGTATAGCAATCAGCCCCAGCATTTT. The V gene is TRBV7-2, the J gene TRBJ1-5; D is undetermined. The CDR3 length is 15 residues. Trimming removed 0 bases from V and 0 bases from J, with 6 bases in between. Germline CDR1 SGHTA, CDR2 FQGNSA.

CDR3 in amino acids: CASSLGPGPITEAFF. CDR3 coding DNA: TGTGCCAGCAGCCTCGGCCCGGGGCCAATCACTGAAGCTTTCTTT. The chain carries TRBV14 and TRBJ1-1; perhaps TRBD1 as D (5 bases). The CDR3 runs to 15 residues. V gave up 4 bases and J gave up 4 bases, with 16 bases separating them. Germline values: CDR1 SGHDN, CDR2 FVKESK.

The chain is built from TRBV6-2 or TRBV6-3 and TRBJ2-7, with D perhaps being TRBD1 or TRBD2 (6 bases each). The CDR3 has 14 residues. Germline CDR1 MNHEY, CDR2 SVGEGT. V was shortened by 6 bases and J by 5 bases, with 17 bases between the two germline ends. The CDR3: CASREGLTGDEQYF. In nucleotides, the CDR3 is TGTGCCAGCAGAGAGGGACTGACAGGCGACGAGCAGTACTTC.

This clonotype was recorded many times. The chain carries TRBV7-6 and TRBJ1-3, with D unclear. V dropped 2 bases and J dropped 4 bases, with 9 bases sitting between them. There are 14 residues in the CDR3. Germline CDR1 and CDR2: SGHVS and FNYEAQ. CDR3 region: CASSLKDGGNTIYF. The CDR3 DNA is TGTGCCAGCAGCTTAAAAGACGGGGGAAACACCATATATTTT.

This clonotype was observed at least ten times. The CDR3 region is CASSSRAGELFF. For the CDR3, the DNA is TGTGCCAGCAGCTCACGGGCCGGGGAGCTGTTTTTT. The V gene is TRBV7-2, the J gene TRBJ2-2; D unresolved. Germline V gene sequence: CDR1 SGHTA, CDR2 FQGNSA. The CDR3 length is 12 residues. Trimming took 4 bases from V and 6 from J, leaving 6 bases between them.

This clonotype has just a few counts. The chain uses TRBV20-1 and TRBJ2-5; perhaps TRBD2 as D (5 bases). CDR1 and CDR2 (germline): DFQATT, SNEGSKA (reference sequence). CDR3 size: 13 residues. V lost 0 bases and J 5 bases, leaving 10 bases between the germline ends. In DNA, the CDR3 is TGCAGTGCTAGAGATACCCAGCGGGAGACCCAGTACTTC. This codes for CSARDTQRETQYF.

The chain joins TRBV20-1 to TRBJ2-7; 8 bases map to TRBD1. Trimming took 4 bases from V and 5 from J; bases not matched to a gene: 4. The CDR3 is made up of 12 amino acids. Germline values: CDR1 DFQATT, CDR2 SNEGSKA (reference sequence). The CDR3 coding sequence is TGCAGTGCTATTACGACAGGGGACGAGCAGTACTTC. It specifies CSAITTGDEQYF.

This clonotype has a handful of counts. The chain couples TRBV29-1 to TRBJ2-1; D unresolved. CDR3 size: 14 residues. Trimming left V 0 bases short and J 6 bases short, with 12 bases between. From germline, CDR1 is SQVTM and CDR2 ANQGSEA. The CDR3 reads CSVEDPHSPNEQFF. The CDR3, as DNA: TGCAGCGTTGAAGATCCGCATTCCCCCAATGAGCAGTTCTTC.

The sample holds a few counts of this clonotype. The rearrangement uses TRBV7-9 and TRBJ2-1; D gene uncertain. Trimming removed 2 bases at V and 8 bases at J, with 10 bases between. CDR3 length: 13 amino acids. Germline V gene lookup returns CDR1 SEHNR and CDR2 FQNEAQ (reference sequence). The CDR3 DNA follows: TGTGCCAGCAGCTTACAGAACTCCGATGAGCAGTTCTTC. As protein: CASSLQNSDEQFF.

CDR3 residues: CASSIAGGGQPQHF. CDR3 DNA: TGTGCCAGTAGTATCGCAGGGGGTGGTCAGCCCCAGCATTTT. The chain is built from TRBV19 and TRBJ1-5, with 7 nucleotides matching TRBD1. V shed 3 bases, J shed 6 bases, and the junction held 5 bases outside the gene matches. CDR1 and CDR2 (germline): LNHDA, SQIVND (reference sequence). The CDR3 totals 14 residues.

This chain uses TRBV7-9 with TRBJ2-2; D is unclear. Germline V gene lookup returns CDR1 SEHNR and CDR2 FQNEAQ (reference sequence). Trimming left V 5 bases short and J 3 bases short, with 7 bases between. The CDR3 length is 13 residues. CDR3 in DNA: TGTGCCAGCAGCCGATGGGACACCGGGGAGCTGTTTTTT. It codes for CASSRWDTGELFF.

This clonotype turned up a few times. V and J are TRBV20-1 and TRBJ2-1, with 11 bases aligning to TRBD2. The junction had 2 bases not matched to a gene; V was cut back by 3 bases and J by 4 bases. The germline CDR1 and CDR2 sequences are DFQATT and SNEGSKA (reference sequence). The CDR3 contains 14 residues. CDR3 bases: TGCAGTGCTAGGGTAGCGGGAGGGTACAATGAGCAGTTCTTC. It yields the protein CSARVAGGYNEQFF.

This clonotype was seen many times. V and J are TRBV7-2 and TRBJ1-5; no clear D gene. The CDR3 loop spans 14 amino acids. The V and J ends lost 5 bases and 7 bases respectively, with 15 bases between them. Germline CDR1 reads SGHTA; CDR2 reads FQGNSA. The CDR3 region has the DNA TGTGCCAGCAGCCCCGTGGCGTTGGGGCAGCCCCAGCATTTT. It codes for CASSPVALGQPQHF.

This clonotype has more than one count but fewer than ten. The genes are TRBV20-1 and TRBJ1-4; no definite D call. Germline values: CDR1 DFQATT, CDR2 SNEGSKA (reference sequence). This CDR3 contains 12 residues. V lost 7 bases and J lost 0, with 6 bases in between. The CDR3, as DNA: TGCAGTGTAAGAGCAACTAATGAAAAACTGTTTTTT. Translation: CSVRATNEKLFF.

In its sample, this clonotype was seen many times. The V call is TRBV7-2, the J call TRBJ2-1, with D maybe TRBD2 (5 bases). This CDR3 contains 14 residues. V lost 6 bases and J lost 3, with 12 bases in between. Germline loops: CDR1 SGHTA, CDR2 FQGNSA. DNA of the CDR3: TGTGCCAGCAGTTCTAGCAGCCGCTACAATGAGCAGTTCTTC. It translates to CASSSSSRYNEQFF.

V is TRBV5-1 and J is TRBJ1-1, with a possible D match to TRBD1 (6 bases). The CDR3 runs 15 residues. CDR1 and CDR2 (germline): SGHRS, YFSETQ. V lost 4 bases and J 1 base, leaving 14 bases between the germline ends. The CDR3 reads CASSPLSTGNTEAFF. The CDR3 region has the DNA TGCGCCAGCAGCCCCTTGTCGACAGGGAACACTGAAGCTTTCTTT.

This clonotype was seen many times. This CDR3 reads CASRRTGHEQYF. The CDR3 nucleotides are TGTGCCAGCAGGCGAACAGGGCACGAGCAGTACTTC. The V call is TRBV6-1, the J call TRBJ2-7, with D possibly TRBD1 on 6 matching bases. This CDR3 has 12 residues. Germline CDR1 MNHNS, CDR2 SASEGT. Trimming cost V 6 bases and J 5 bases, with 11 bases left between them.

DNA for the CDR3: TGTGCTAGTGGTTTGACCCACAATGAGCAGTTCTTC. It encodes CASGLTHNEQFF. This rearrangement joins TRBV12-5 to TRBJ2-1; D is unclear. Trimming took 2 bases from V and 5 from J, leaving 4 bases between them. Germline-derived CDR1 and CDR2 are LGHNT and FRNRAP. The length of the CDR3 is 12 residues.

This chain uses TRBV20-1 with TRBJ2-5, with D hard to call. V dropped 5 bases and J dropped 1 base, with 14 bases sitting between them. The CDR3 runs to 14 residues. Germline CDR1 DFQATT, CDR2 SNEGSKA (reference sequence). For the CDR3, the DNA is TGCAGTGCTTCCGGCCCCTTGTCCCAAGAGACCCAGTACTTC. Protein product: CSASGPLSQETQYF.

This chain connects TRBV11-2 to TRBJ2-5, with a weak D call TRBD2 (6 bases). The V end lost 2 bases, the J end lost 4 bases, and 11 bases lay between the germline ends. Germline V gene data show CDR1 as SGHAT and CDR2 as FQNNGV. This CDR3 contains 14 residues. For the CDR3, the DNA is TGTGCCAGCAGCTTAATGGAGGGGCTAGAGACCCAGTACTTC. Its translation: CASSLMEGLETQYF.

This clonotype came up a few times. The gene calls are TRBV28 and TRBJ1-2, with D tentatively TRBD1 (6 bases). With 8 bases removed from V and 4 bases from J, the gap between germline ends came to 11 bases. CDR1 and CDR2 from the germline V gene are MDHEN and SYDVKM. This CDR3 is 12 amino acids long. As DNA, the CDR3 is TGTGCCAGCGGAGGGGGGACCTATGGCTACACCTTC. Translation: CASGGGTYGYTF.

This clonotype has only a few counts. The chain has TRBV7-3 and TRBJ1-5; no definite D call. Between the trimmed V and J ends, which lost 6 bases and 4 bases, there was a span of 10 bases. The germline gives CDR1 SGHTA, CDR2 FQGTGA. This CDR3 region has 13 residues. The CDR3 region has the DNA TGTGCCAGCAGTCAATGGGCTAATCAGCCCCAGCATTTT. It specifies CASSQWANQPQHF.

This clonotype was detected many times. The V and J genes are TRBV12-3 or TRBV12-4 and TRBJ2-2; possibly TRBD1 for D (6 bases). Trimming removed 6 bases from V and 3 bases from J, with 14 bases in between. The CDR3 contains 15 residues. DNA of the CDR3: TGTGCCAGCAGCTTCCGACAGGCCCACACCGGGGAGCTGTTTTTT. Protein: CASSFRQAHTGELFF.